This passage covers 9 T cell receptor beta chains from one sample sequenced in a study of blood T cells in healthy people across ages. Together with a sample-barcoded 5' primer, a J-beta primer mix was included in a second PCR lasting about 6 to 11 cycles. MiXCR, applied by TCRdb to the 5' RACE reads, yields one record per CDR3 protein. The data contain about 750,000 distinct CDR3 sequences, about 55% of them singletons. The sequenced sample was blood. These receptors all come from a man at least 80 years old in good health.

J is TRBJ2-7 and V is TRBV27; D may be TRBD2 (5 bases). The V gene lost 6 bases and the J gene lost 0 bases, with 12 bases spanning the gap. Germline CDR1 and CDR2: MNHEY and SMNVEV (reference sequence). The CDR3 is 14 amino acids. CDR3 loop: CASSPQAGSYEQYF. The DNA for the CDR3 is TGTGCCAGCAGCCCCCAGGCGGGCTCCTACGAGCAGTACTTC.

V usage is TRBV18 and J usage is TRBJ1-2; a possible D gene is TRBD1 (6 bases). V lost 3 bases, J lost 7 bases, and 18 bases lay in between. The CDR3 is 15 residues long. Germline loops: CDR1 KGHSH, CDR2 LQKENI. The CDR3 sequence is CASSPVPGGLGGYTF. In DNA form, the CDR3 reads TGTGCCAGCTCACCTGTCCCCGGGGGCCTCGGTGGCTACACCTTC.

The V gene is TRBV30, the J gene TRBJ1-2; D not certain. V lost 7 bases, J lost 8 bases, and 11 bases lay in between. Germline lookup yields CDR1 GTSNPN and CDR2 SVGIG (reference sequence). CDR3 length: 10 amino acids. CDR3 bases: TGTGCCTTCGAATTGGGAGGCTACACCTTC. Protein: CAFELGGYTF.

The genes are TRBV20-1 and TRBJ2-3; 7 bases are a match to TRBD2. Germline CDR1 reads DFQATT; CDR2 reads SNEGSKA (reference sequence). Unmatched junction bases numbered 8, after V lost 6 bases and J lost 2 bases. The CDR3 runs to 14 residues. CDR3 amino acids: CSASGALSTDTQYF. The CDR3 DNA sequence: TGCAGTGCCAGCGGGGCCCTTTCCACAGATACGCAGTATTTT.

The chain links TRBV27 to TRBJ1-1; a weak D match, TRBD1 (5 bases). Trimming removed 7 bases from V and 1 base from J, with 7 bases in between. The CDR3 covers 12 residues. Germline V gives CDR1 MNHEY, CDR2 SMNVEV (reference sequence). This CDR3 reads CASNDRNTEAFF. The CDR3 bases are TGTGCCAGCAACGACAGGAACACTGAAGCTTTCTTT.

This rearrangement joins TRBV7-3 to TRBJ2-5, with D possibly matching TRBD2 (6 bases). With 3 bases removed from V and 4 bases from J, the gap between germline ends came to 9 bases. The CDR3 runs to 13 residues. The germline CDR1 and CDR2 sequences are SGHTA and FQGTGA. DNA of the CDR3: TGTGCCAGCAGCTTTTTGGAGGGAGAGACCCAGTACTTC. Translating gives CASSFLEGETQYF.

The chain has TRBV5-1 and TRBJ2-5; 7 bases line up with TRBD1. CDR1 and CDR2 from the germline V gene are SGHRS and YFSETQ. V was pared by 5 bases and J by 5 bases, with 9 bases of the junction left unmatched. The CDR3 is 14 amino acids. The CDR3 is CASSQTGIGETQYF. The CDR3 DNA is TGCGCCAGCAGTCAGACAGGGATTGGGGAGACCCAGTACTTC.

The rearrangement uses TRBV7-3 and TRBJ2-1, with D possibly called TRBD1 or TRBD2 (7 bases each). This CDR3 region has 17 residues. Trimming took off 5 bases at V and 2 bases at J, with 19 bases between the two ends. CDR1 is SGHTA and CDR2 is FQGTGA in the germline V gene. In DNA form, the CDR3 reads TGTGCCAGCAGCCCGCAGGGGGGGAGGCCCGCCTACAATGAGCAGTTCTTC. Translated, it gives CASSPQGGRPAYNEQFF.

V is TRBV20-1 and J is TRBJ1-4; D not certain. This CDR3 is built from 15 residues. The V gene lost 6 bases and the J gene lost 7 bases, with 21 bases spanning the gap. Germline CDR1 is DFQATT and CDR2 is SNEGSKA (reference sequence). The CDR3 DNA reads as TGCAGTGCCCAACGGGCAGACAAGGATAGTGAAAAACTGTTTTTT. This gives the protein CSAQRADKDSEKLFF.